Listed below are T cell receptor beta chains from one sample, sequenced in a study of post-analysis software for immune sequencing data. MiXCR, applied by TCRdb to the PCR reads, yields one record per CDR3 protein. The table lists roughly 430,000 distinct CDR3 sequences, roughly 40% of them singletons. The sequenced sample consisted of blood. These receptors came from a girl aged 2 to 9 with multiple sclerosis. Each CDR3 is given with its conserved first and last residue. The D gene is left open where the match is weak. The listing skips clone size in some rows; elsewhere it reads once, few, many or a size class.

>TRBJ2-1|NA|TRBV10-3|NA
TGTGCCATCAGCGACCCGAGGGCCACACAGGTCGATGAGCAGTTCTTC
CAISDPRATQVDEQFF
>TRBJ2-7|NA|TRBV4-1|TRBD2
TGCGCCAGCAGCCAAGATCGCCGGCTAGCGGGAGTTAGGTCCTACGAGCAGTACTTC
CASSQDRRLAGVRSYEQYF
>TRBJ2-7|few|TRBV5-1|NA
TGCGCCAGCAGCTTGGGACGGTCCCCCTTTACCTACGAGCAGTACTTC
CASSLGRSPFTYEQYF
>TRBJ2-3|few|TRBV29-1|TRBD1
TGCAGCGTTGAGGACAGGGGGCTATTCACAGATACGCAGTATTTT
CSVEDRGLFTDTQYF
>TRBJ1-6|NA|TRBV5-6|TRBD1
TGTGCCAGCAGCTCCATACTTAGGGACAGCCAGAATTCACCCCTCCACTTT
CASSSILRDSQNSPLHF
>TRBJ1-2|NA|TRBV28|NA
TGTGCCAGCAGAACCCGAACTGCCCGGACCAGGGAGTTTTATGGCTACACCTTC
CASRTRTARTREFYGYTF
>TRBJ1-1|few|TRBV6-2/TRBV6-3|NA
TGTGCCAGCGGAAGGTACCATCGAAACACTGAAGCTTTCTTT
CASGRYHRNTEAFF
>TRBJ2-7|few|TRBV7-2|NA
TGTGCCAGCAGCTTAGCGCGAGTGGGGGGAGCCTACGAGCAGTACTTC
CASSLARVGGAYEQYF
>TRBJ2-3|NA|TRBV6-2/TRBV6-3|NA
TGTGCCAGCAGAATCCGAGGACAGATCACAGATACGCAGTATTTT
CASRIRGQITDTQYF
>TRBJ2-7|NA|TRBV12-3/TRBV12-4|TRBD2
TGTGCCAGCAGTTTTGGTCGGCTAGCGGGACGATACGAGCAGTACTTC
CASSFGRLAGRYEQYF
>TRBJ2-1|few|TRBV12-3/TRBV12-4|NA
TGTGCCAGCAGCCGTTTTTCAGGGGGGGGAACCTACAATGAGCAGTTCTTC
CASSRFSGGGTYNEQFF
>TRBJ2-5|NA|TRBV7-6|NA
TGTGCCAGCAGCGCCGAATTAGGGCGGGAGACCCAGTACTTC
CASSAELGRETQYF
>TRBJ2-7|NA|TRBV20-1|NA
TGCAGTGCTAGAGTCCGGGTCAGCTCCTACGAGCAGTACTTC
CSARVRVSSYEQYF
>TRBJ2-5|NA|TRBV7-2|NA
TGTGCCAGCAGCAGGAGGGGACTCCTGGGGGAGACCCAGTACTTC
CASSRRGLLGETQYF
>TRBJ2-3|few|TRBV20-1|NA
TGCAGTGCCCCAGGCCTACCGGGGGATACGCAGTATTTT
CSAPGLPGDTQYF
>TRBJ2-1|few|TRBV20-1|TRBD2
TGCAGTGCAAGGATAGCGGGCGGGTACAATGAGCAGTTCTTC
CSARIAGGYNEQFF
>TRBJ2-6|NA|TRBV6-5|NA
TGTGCCAGCAGTCGTCAGCCGAGCTCTGGGGCCAACGTCCTGACTTTC
CASSRQPSSGANVLTF
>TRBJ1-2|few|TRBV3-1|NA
TGTGCCAGCAGCCTGAGAGTAGGTGGCTACACCTTC
CASSLRVGGYTF
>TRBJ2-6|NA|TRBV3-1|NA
TGTGCCAGCAGCCAAGTTGAGGGTGGGGCCAACGTCCTGACTTTC
CASSQVEGGANVLTF
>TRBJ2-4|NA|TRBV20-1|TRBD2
TGCAGTGCTGGAAGAGCGGGGGGACTTGCCAAAAACATTCAGTACTTC
CSAGRAGGLAKNIQYF
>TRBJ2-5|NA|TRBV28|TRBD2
TGTGCCAGCGGCAGAGCGGGGGTAGAGACCCAGTACTTC
CASGRAGVETQYF
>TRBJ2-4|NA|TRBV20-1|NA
TGCAGTGCTCCCTACAGGGAGAGCATTCAGTACTTC
CSAPYRESIQYF
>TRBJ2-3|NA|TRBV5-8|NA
TGTGCCAGCAGCTTGGAGGGGTGGGAGACAGATACGCAGTATTTT
CASSLEGWETDTQYF
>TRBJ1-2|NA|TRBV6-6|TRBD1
TGTGCCAGCAGTTACAGTAGGGACAGGGGCTATGGCTACACCTTC
CASSYSRDRGYGYTF
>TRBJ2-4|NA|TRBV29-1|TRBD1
TGCAGCGCCCGACACGACAGGGGACGAGAAAACATTCAGTACTTC
CSARHDRGRENIQYF
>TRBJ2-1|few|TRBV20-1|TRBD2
TGCAGTGCCAGGACTAGGACTGAGCAGTTCTTC
CSARTRTEQFF
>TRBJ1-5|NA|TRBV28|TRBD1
TGTGCCAGCAGTCTGACAGGGTATCAGCCCCAGCATTTT
CASSLTGYQPQHF
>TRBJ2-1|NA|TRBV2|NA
TGTGCCGTTAACACGGGGTCGGGAATCGGTATGCAGTTCTTC
CAVNTGSGIGMQFF
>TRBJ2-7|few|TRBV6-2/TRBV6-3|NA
TGTGCCAGCAGCCCATACGGGGGACAGCCAACCTACGAGCAGTACTTC
CASSPYGGQPTYEQYF
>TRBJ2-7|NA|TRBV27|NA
TGTGCCAGCAGCCTCATGGGGAAGTCCTACGAGCAGTACTTC
CASSLMGKSYEQYF
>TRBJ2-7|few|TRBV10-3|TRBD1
TGTGCCATCAGTGACTACAGGGGCTCCTACGAGCAGTACTTC
CAISDYRGSYEQYF
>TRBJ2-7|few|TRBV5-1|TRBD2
TGCGCCAGCAGCTTTCGGGGGGGGCAACGCCACTCCTACGAGCAGTACTTC
CASSFRGGQRHSYEQYF
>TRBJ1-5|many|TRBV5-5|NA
TGTGCCAGCAGCCCCCCGGGGGGAAGGCAGCCCCAGCATTTT
CASSPPGGRQPQHF
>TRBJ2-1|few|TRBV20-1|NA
TGCAGTGCCCCCGGGGCCGGGGGCCGCTCCTACAATGAGCAGTTCTTC
CSAPGAGGRSYNEQFF
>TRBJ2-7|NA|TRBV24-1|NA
TGTGCCACCAGTGTCTCAAATTACAGACGGAGGTTCTTTGACGAGCAGTACTTC
CATSVSNYRRRFFDEQYF
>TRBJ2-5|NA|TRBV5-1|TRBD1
TGCGCCAGCAGCGACCGACAGGGGGAGTACTTC
CASSDRQGEYF
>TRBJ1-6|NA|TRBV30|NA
TGTGCCTGGATGTTCGGGGCTTCACCCCCCCACTTT
CAWMFGASPPHF
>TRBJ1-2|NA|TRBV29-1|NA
TGCAGCGTTGAGGCCACCGAGCTTCAGGGCTACACCTTC
CSVEATELQGYTF
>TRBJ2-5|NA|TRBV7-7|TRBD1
TGTGCTAGCAGTTCCGGGACAGAGGGGGAGACCCAGTACTTC
CASSSGTEGETQYF
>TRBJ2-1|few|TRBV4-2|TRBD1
TGTGCCAGCAGCCCGATCGGGACAGGGGTCTCCTACAATGAGCAGTTCTTC
CASSPIGTGVSYNEQFF
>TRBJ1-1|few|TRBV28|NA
TGTGCCAGCAGTTTAACAACTACCTTTAAGCTTTTCTTT
CASSLTTTFKLFF
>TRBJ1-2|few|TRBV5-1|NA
TGCGCCAGCAGCTTTAACCGGGACATCTATGGCTACACCTTC
CASSFNRDIYGYTF
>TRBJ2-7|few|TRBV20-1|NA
TGCAGTGCTAGAGGGCGGTTCGGATACGGGCAGTACTTC
CSARGRFGYGQYF
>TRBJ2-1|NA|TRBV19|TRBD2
TGTGCCAGTAGTTTTGCGGGGGTAAATGAGCAGTTCTTC
CASSFAGVNEQFF